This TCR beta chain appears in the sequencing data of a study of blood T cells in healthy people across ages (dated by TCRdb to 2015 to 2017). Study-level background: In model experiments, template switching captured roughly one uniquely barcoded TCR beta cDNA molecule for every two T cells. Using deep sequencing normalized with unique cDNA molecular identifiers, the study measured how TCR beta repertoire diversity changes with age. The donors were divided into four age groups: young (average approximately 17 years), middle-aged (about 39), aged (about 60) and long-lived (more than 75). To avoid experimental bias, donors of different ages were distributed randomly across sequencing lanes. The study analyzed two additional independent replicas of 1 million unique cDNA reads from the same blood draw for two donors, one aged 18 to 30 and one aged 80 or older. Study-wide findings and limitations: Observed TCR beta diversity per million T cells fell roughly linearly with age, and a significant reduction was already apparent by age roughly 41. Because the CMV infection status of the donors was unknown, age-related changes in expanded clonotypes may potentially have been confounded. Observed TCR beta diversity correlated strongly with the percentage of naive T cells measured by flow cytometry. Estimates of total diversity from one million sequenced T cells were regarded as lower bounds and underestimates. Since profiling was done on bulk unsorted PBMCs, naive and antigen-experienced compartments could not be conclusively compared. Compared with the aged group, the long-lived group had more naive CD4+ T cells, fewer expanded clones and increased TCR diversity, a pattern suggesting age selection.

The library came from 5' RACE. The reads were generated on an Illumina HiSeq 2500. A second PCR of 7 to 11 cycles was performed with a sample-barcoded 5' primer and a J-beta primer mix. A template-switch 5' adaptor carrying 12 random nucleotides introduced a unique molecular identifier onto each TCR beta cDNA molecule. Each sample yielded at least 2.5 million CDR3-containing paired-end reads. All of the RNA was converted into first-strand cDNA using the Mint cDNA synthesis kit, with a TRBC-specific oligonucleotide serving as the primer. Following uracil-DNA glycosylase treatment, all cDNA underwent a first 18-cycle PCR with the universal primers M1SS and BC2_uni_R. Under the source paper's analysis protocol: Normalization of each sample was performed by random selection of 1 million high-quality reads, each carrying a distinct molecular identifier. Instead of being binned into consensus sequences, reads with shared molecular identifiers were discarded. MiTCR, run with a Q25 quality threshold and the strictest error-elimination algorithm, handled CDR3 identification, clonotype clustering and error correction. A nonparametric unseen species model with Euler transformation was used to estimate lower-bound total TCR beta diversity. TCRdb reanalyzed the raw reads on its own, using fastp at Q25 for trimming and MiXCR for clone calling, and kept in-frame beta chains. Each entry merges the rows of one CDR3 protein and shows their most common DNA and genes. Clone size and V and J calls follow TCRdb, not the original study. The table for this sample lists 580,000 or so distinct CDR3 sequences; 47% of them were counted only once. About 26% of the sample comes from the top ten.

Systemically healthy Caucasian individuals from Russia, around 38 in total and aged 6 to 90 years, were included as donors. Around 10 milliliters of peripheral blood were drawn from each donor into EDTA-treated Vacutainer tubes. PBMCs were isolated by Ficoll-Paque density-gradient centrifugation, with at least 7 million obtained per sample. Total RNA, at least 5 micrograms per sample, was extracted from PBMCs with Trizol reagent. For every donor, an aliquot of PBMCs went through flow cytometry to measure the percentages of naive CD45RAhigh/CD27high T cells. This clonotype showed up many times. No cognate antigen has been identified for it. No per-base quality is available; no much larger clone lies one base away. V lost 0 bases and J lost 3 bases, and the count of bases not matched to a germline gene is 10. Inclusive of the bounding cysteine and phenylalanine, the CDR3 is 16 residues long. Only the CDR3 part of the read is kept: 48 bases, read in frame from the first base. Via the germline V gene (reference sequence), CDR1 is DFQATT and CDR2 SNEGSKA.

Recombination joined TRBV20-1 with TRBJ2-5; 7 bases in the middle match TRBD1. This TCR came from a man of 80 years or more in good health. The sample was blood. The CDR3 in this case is CSARDWGRGLEETQYF. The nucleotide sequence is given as TGCAGTGCTAGAGATTGGGGCAGGGGGTTGGAAGAGACCCAGTACTTC.